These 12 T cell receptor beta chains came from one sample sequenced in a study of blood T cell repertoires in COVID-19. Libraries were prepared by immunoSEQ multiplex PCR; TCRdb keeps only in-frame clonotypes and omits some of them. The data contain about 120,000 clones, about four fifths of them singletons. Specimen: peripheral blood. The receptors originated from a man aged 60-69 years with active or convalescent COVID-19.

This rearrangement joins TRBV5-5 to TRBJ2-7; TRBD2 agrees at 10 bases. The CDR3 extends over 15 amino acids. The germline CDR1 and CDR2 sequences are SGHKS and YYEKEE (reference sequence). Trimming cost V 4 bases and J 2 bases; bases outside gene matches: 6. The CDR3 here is CASSLRTSGTYEQYF. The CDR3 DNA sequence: TGTGCCAGCAGCCTCCGGACTAGCGGCACCTACGAGCAGTACTTC.

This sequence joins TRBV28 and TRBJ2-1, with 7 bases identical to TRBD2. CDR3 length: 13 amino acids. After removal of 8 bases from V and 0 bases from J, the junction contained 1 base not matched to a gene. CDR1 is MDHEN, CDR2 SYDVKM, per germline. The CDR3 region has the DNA TGTGCCAGCGGCGGGAGCTCCTACAATGAGCAGTTCTTC. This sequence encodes CASGGSSYNEQFF.

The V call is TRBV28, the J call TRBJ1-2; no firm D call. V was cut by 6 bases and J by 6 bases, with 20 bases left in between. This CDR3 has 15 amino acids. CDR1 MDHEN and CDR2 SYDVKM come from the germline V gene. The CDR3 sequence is CASSKSGSLGDGYTF. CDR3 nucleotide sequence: TGTGCCAGCAGCAAATCCGGGAGCCTCGGGGATGGCTACACCTTC.

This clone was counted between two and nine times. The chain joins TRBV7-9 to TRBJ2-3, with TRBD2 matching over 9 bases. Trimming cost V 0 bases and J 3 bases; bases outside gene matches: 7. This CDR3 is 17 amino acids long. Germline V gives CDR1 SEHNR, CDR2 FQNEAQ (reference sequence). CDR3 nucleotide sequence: TGTGCCAGCAGCTTAGCCCTAGGAGCGGGAGGAACAGATACGCAGTATTTT. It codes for CASSLALGAGGTDTQYF. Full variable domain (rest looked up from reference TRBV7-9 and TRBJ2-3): DTGVSQNPRHKITKRGQNVTFRCDPISEHNRLYWYRQTLGQGPEFLTYFQNEAQLEKSRLLSDRFSAERPKGSFSTLEIQRTEQGDSAMYLCASSLALGAGGTDTQYFGPGTRLTVL.

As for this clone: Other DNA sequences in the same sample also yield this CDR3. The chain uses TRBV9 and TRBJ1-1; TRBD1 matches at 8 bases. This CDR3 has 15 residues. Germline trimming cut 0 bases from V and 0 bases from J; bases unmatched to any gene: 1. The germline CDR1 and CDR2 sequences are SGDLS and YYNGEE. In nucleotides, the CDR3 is TGTGCCAGCAGCGTAGGGGACAGGTTGAACACTGAAGCTTTCTTT. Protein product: CASSVGDRLNTEAFF.

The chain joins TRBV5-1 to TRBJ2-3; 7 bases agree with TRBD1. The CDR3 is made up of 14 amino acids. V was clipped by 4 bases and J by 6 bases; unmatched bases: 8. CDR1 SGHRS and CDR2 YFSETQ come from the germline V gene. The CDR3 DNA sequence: TGCGCCAGCAGCATCCTAGGGGGCGGTGATACGCAGTATTTT. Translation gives CASSILGGGDTQYF. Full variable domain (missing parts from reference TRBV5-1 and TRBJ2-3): KAGVTQTPRYLIKTRGQQVTLSCSPISGHRSVSWYQQTPGQGLQFLFEYFSETQRNKGNFPGRFSGRQFSNSRSEMNVSTLELGDSALYLCASSILGGGDTQYFGPGTRLTVL.

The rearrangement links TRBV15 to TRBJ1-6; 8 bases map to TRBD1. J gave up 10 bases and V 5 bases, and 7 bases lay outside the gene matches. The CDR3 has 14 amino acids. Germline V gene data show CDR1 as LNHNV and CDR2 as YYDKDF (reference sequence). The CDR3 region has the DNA TGTGCCACCAGCGTCGACAGGGGAGGATCACCCCTCCACTTT. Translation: CATSVDRGGSPLHF.

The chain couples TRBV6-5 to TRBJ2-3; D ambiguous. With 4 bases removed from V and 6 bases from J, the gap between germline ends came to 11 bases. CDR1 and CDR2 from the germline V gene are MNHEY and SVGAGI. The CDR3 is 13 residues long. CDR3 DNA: TGTGCCAGCAGTTTATCACTGAGGGATACGCAGTATTTT. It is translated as CASSLSLRDTQYF.

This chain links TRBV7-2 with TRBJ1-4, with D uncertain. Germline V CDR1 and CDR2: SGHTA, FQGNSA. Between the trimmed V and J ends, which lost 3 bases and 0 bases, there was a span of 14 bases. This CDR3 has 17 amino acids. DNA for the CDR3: TGTGCCAGCAGCTTCATGGCCCATTCCGCAACTAATGAAAAACTGTTTTTT. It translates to CASSFMAHSATNEKLFF.

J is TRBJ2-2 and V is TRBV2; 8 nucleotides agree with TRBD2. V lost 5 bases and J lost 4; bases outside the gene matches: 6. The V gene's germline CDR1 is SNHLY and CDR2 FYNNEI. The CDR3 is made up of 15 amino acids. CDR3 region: CASSQLRGGTGELFF. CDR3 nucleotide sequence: TGTGCCAGCAGTCAACTCCGGGGGGGCACCGGGGAGCTGTTTTTT.

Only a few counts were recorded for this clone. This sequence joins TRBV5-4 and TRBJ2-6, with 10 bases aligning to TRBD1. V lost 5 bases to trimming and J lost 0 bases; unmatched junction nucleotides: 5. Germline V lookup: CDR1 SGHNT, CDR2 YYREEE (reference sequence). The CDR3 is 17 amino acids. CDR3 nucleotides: TGTGCCAGCAGTAGGGACAGGGGTCCCTCTGGGGCCAACGTCCTGACTTTC. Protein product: CASSRDRGPSGANVLTF.

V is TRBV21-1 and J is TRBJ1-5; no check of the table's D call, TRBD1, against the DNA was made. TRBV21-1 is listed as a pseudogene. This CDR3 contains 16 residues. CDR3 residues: CASSKAYITGTQPQHF. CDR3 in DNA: TGTGCCAGCAGCAAAGCTTACATAACCGGGACACAGCCCCAGCATTTT.